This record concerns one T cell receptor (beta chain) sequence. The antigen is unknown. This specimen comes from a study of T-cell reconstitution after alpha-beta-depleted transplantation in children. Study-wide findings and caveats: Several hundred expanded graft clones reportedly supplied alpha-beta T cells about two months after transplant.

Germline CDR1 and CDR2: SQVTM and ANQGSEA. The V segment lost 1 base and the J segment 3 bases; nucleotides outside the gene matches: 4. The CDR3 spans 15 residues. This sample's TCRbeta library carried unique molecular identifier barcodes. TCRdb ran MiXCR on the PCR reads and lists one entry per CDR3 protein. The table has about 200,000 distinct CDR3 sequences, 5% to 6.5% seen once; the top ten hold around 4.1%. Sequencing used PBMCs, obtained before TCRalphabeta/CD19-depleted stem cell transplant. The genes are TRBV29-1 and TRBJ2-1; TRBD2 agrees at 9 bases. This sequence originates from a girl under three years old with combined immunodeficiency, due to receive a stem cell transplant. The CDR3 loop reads CSVEGLAGNYNEQFF. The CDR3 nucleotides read TGCAGCGTTGAAGGGCTAGCGGGGAACTACAATGAGCAGTTCTTC.